This record looks at one T cell receptor beta chain sequence and its context. This specimen comes from a study of blood T cell repertoires in COVID-19. Turning to the study itself: Spain, Italy and the United States supplied samples that represented acute and convalescent COVID-19.

The CDR3 has 12 residues. The germline V gene has CDR1 MDHEN and CDR2 SYDVKM. The germline V and J ends were trimmed by 3 bases and 8 bases, with 10 bases remaining between them. Sequencing used immunoSEQ multiplex PCR; TCRdb keeps in-frame clones, though not all of them. Of about 210,000 clones in the sample, approximately 85% were seen once. The clonotype was recovered from a woman between 50 and 59 years old with active or convalescent COVID-19. Material: peripheral blood. This chain connects TRBV28 to TRBJ1-2; possible D gene TRBD1, 6 bases. The CDR3 sequence: CASSLSGGGYTF. In DNA form, the CDR3 reads TGTGCCAGCAGTTTGTCGGGGGGCGGCTACACCTTC.